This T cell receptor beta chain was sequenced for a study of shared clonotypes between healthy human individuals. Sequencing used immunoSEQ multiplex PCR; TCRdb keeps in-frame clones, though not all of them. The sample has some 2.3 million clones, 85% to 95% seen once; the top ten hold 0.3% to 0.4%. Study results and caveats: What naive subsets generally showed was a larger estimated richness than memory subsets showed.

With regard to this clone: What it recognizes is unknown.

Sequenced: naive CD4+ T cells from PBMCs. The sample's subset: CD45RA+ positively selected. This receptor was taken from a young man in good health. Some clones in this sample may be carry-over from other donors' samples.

The CDR3 protein is CASSLRTSGRESSYNEQFF. The CDR3 DNA reads as TGTGCCAGCAGCCTAAGGACTAGCGGGAGGGAGAGCTCCTACAATGAGCAGTTCTTC. The gene calls are TRBV11-2 and TRBJ2-1, with 15 bases aligning to TRBD2. Germline V gene data show CDR1 as SGHAT and CDR2 as FQNNGV. The trim removed 5 bases at V and 0 bases at J, leaving 8 bases unmatched. The CDR3 covers 19 residues.